The rows below give T cell receptor beta chains drawn from one sample of a study of early T cells in non-severe SARS-CoV-2 infection. One entry per CDR3 protein, called by TCRdb with MiXCR from the 5' RACE reads. The profile shows some 82,000 distinct CDR3 sequences, 5% to 7% of them singletons. The sequencing input was whole blood. The receptors were sampled from an adult who was a healthcare worker with PCR-confirmed SARS-CoV-2 infection or an uninfected control (not recorded which). The CDR3 runs from the conserved cysteine through the conserved F or W. Fields, in order: V gene, D gene, J gene, clone size, CDR3 protein, CDR3 DNA. D genes are given only for firm matches. A clone size is listed for some rows: how often the clone was seen (once, few, many), or a class if it is expanded.

>TRBV12-3/TRBV12-4|.|TRBJ2-2|.
CASSPHFRELFF
TGTGCCAGCAGTCCCCATTTCCGGGAGCTGTTTTTT
>TRBV7-2|.|TRBJ1-2|few
CASSWSPPGGYTF
TGTGCCAGCAGCTGGAGCCCTCCCGGTGGCTACACCTTC
>TRBV19|.|TRBJ2-7|few
CASSDYLHEQYF
TGTGCCAGTAGTGACTACCTACACGAGCAGTACTTC
>TRBV12-3/TRBV12-4|.|TRBJ1-2|many
CASSLNGPKTYGYTF
TGTGCCAGCAGTTTAAATGGACCGAAAACCTATGGCTACACCTTC
>TRBV3-1|TRBD1|TRBJ1-1|few
CASSPLPTGVSTEAFF
TGTGCCAGCAGCCCCCTCCCGACAGGGGTAAGCACTGAAGCTTTCTTT
>TRBV27|.|TRBJ1-6|many
CASSLKGSFGNSPLHF
TGTGCCAGCAGTTTAAAGGGGTCGTTTGGCAATTCACCCCTCCACTTT
>TRBV5-5|.|TRBJ2-2|many
CASSLREANTGELFF
TGTGCCAGCAGCTTGAGGGAAGCGAACACCGGGGAGCTGTTTTTT
>TRBV28|TRBD1|TRBJ2-5|.
CASSDRVPETQYF
TGTGCCAGCAGTGACAGGGTCCCAGAGACCCAGTACTTC
>TRBV2|TRBD1|TRBJ2-5|few
CASSPGQVAETQYF
TGTGCCAGCAGCCCGGGACAGGTGGCAGAGACCCAGTACTTC
>TRBV15|.|TRBJ2-7|few
CATSRDKEYEQYF
TGTGCCACCAGCAGAGATAAAGAGTACGAGCAGTACTTC
>TRBV20-1|TRBD2|TRBJ2-7|.
CSAERGESYEQYF
TGCAGTGCTGAGCGGGGGGAATCCTACGAGCAGTACTTC
>TRBV18|.|TRBJ2-3|few
CASSPRRGNTDTQYF
TGTGCCAGCTCACCACGTAGGGGGAACACAGATACGCAGTATTTT
>TRBV19|.|TRBJ1-1|few
CASSGPFTEAFF
TGTGCCAGTAGTGGGCCCTTCACTGAAGCTTTCTTT
>TRBV18|TRBD1|TRBJ1-4|many
CASSSNQGAANEKLFF
TGTGCCAGCTCATCCAACCAGGGGGCGGCTAATGAAAAACTGTTTTTT
>TRBV13|.|TRBJ2-7|many
CASSPGPVYEQYF
TGTGCCAGCAGCCCGGGGCCCGTCTACGAGCAGTACTTC
>TRBV2|.|TRBJ1-2|many
CASRRSSRDDYGYTF
TGTGCCAGCAGGCGAAGTAGCCGTGACGACTATGGCTACACCTTC
>TRBV11-2|.|TRBJ2-1|many
CASSNSYNEQFF
TGTGCCAGCAGCAACTCCTACAATGAGCAGTTCTTC
>TRBV6-5|TRBD1|TRBJ1-5|few
CASSSTGVNSNQPQHF
TGTGCCAGCAGTTCCACAGGGGTGAATAGCAATCAGCCCCAGCATTTT
>TRBV6-2/TRBV6-3|.|TRBJ2-7|many
CASRHQDSQQYF
TGTGCCAGCAGGCACCAGGATTCCCAGCAGTACTTC
>TRBV30|.|TRBJ2-2|many
CAWRSGTTGELFF
TGTGCCTGGAGATCAGGGACCACCGGGGAGCTGTTTTTT
>TRBV3-1|.|TRBJ2-7|few
CASSQADRSTYEQYF
TGTGCCAGCAGCCAAGCCGACAGGTCAACCTACGAGCAGTACTTC
>TRBV29-1|.|TRBJ2-7|.
CSVEGDFSYEQYF
TGCAGCGTTGAGGGGGACTTCTCCTACGAGCAGTACTTC
>TRBV6-1|.|TRBJ1-5|many
CASRAGHYNQPQHF
TGTGCCAGCAGGGCTGGACACTACAATCAGCCCCAGCATTTT
>TRBV6-6|.|TRBJ2-1|.
CASSYPSVSYNEQFF
TGTGCCAGCAGTTACCCCAGCGTCTCCTACAATGAGCAGTTCTTC
>TRBV7-9|.|TRBJ1-6|many
CASSLTNSPLHF
TGTGCCAGCAGCTTAACTAATTCACCCCTCCACTTT
>TRBV29-1|.|TRBJ1-1|many
CSVDIGPGEAFF
TGCAGCGTTGATATAGGCCCCGGGGAAGCTTTCTTT
>TRBV21-1|.|TRBJ1-1|many
CASSKGGTGGRFEAFF
TGTGCCAGCAGCAAAGGTGGGACAGGGGGTAGATTTGAAGCTTTCTTT
>TRBV18|.|TRBJ1-2|many
CASSPPGQQGLLSLGYTF
TGTGCCAGCTCACCACCGGGCCAACAAGGGCTATTATCCCTAGGCTACACCTTC
>TRBV12-3/TRBV12-4|TRBD1|TRBJ2-3|.
CASSWGTGWVDTQYF
TGTGCCAGCAGTTGGGGGACAGGGTGGGTCGATACGCAGTATTTT
>TRBV7-2|.|TRBJ1-1|few
CASSLTRQTNEAFF
TGTGCCAGCAGCTTGACCAGACAGACAAATGAAGCTTTCTTT
>TRBV12-3/TRBV12-4|TRBD2|TRBJ2-3|.
CASSRRSGGTDTQYF
TGTGCCAGCAGCCGCCGAAGCGGGGGCACAGATACGCAGTATTTT
>TRBV6-5|TRBD1|TRBJ1-2|many
CASSPGTGSNYGYTF
TGTGCCAGCAGCCCCGGGACAGGGTCTAACTATGGCTACACCTTC
>TRBV18|TRBD1|TRBJ2-3|many
CASSPCTGQFCTDTQYF
TGTGCCAGCTCACCCTGTACGGGACAGTTTTGCACAGATACGCAGTATTTT
>TRBV20-1|.|TRBJ2-1|.
CSAPGPGGLYNEQFF
TGCAGTGCCCCGGGACCAGGTGGGCTTTACAATGAGCAGTTCTTC
>TRBV3-1|.|TRBJ1-1|.
CASSPPGVGSTEAFF
TGTGCCAGCAGCCCCCCCGGCGTTGGAAGCACTGAAGCTTTCTTT
>TRBV5-5|.|TRBJ2-3|many
CASSLARATDTQYF
TGTGCCAGCAGCTTGGCCAGGGCCACAGATACGCAGTATTTT
>TRBV14|TRBD1|TRBJ2-1|many
CASSTGGFEQFF
TGTGCCAGCAGTACAGGGGGATTTGAGCAGTTCTTC
>TRBV18|.|TRBJ1-6|few
CASSPQTDNSPLHF
TGTGCCAGCTCACCCCAGACCGATAATTCACCCCTCCACTTT
>TRBV10-3|TRBD2|TRBJ2-7|many
CAIREYGGDEQYF
TGTGCCATCAGAGAATATGGGGGGGACGAGCAGTACTTC
>TRBV4-2|TRBD1|TRBJ1-2|.
CASSQQRQGAVYGYTF
TGTGCCAGCAGCCAACAACGACAGGGGGCGGTTTATGGCTACACCTTC
>TRBV7-2|.|TRBJ1-3|many
CASSLAGVLSGNTIYF
TGTGCCAGCAGCTTAGCTGGCGTTCTCTCTGGAAACACCATATATTTT
>TRBV30|.|TRBJ2-1|.
CAWSGNEQFF
TGTGCCTGGAGTGGAAATGAGCAGTTCTTC
>TRBV20-1|.|TRBJ2-1|many
CSASSRDTSRRVEQFF
TGCAGTGCTAGTTCCAGGGACACTAGCCGTCGGGTTGAGCAGTTCTTC
>TRBV19|TRBD2|TRBJ2-3|few
CASSASSGGRPDTQYF
TGTGCCAGTAGTGCCTCTAGCGGGGGGAGGCCAGATACGCAGTATTTT
>TRBV20-1|.|TRBJ2-2|few
CSATGGGQNTGELFF
TGCAGTGCTACCGGAGGGGGACAAAACACCGGGGAGCTGTTTTTT
>TRBV6-6|.|TRBJ2-1|.
CASSEGLDEQFF
TGTGCCAGCAGCGAGGGGTTGGATGAGCAGTTCTTC
>TRBV29-1|.|TRBJ1-2|.
CSVEDPTSGDGYTF
TGCAGCGTTGAAGATCCTACATCAGGGGATGGCTACACCTTC
>TRBV29-1|.|TRBJ2-1|.
CSVEMQHDEQFF
TGCAGCGTTGAAATGCAGCACGATGAGCAGTTCTTC
>TRBV5-4|.|TRBJ1-2|.
CASSAMGSNYGYTF
TGTGCCAGCAGCGCCATGGGCAGCAACTATGGCTACACCTTC
>TRBV3-1|.|TRBJ1-1|many
CASSPDPSEAFF
TGTGCCAGCAGCCCCGACCCCTCTGAAGCTTTCTTT
>TRBV7-9|TRBD1|TRBJ2-7|many
CASSPGTGGKYEQYF
TGTGCCAGCAGCCCAGGGACAGGGGGCAAGTACGAGCAGTACTTC
>TRBV5-1|.|TRBJ1-2|many
CASSLIFGDNVYGYTF
TGCGCCAGCAGCTTGATTTTTGGGGACAATGTCTATGGCTACACCTTC
>TRBV20-1|TRBD2|TRBJ2-7|many
CSAGLAGFYEQYF
TGCAGTGCGGGACTAGCGGGGTTCTACGAGCAGTACTTC
>TRBV7-9|.|TRBJ1-1|many
CASSLTSTEAFF
TGTGCCAGCAGCTTAACCTCCACTGAAGCTTTCTTT
>TRBV7-8|TRBD2|TRBJ2-3|many
CASSPWASGGTDTQYF
TGTGCCAGCAGCCCCTGGGCTAGCGGGGGCACAGATACGCAGTATTTT
>TRBV5-1|.|TRBJ2-7|many
CASSLGQPTYEQYF
TGCGCCAGCAGCTTGGGACAGCCAACCTACGAGCAGTACTTC
>TRBV4-2|TRBD2|TRBJ2-2|many
CASSPRSLRGGAGTGELFF
TGTGCCAGCAGCCCAAGATCGTTACGCGGGGGGGCGGGCACCGGGGAGCTGTTTTTT
>TRBV28|.|TRBJ2-5|.
CASSSPLGGRETQYF
TGTGCCAGCAGTTCGCCGTTAGGCGGGCGAGAGACCCAGTACTTC
>TRBV28|TRBD1|TRBJ1-1|many
CASTATGSTEAFF
TGTGCCAGCACCGCGACAGGGTCTACTGAAGCTTTCTTT